The clone carrying this T cell receptor (beta chain) was counted between two and nine times. What it recognizes is unknown. These data belong to a study of T-cell memory formation after mild COVID-19. Findings and limits, study-wide: Contracting clones, day 15 to 85, had balanced CD4/CD8, and later expanders favored CD4+.

The CDR3 is 14 residues long. Germline V gene lookup returns CDR1 LNHDA and CDR2 SQIVND (reference sequence). The V gene lost 6 bases and the J gene lost 5 bases, with 16 bases spanning the gap. TCR alpha and TCR beta cDNA libraries carrying sample barcodes and UMIs came from 5'RACE with constant-segment primers. TCRdb re-analysed the 5' RACE reads in MiXCR, keeping a single row per CDR3 protein. The sample carries about 310,000 distinct CDR3 sequences, roughly 19% recorded once. The source material was PBMCs or a T cell subset sorted from them (not recorded which). The sequence was collected from a man in his late teens or twenties who had mild COVID-19 (a few samples of this study predate the infection). Cell type and time point are not known. This chain links TRBV19 with TRBJ1-2; TRBD1 might be the D (5 bases). CDR3: CASSPLGALYGYTF. Written as DNA, the CDR3 is TGTGCCAGTAGCCCGCTAGGGGCTCTTTATGGCTACACCTTC.